The 31 T cell receptor beta chains below all came from one sample that was sequenced in a study of T-cell reconstitution after alpha-beta-depleted transplantation in children. A TCRbeta library incorporating unique molecular identifiers was prepared. A single record per CDR3 protein comes from TCRdb applying MiXCR to the PCR reads. The table shows over 200,000 distinct CDR3 sequences, with around a sixth occurring only once. The sample consisted of PBMCs, mostly from graft donor cells, taken 360 days after TCRalphabeta/CD19-depleted stem cell transplant. The receptors were gathered from a male patient under 10 years old who had a stem cell transplant for acute lymphoblastic leukemia, so the T cells may come from the graft donor.

The chain employs TRBV4-3 and TRBJ2-7; D gene uncertain. CDR3 length equals 15 residues. Germline CDR1 reads LGHNA; CDR2 reads YSLEER. V lost 0 bases to trimming and J lost 2 bases, with 11 bases between them. The CDR3: CASSQDARGTYEQYF. CDR3 nucleotides: TGCGCCAGCAGCCAAGACGCAAGAGGAACCTACGAGCAGTACTTC.

This clonotype has just a few counts. This chain links TRBV11-1 with TRBJ2-1; 9 bases agree with TRBD2. Germline values: CDR1 SGHAT, CDR2 FQDESV (reference sequence). The CDR3 spans 18 residues. The V gene end was trimmed by 0 bases and the J gene end by 2 bases; junction bases not matched to a gene: 8. CDR3 DNA: TGTGCCAGCAGCTTAGCGCGGCGGGGGGGCCTTACCTACAATGAGCAGTTCTTC. This codes for CASSLARRGGLTYNEQFF. Complete variable domain (other parts from reference TRBV11-1 and TRBJ2-1): EAEVAQSPRYKITEKSQAVAFWCDPISGHATLYWYRQILGQGPELLVQFQDESVVDDSQLPKDRFSAERLKGVDSTLKIQPAELGDSAMYLCASSLARRGGLTYNEQFFGPGTRLTVL.

The table lists this clonotype with a few counts. The V gene is TRBV11-2, the J gene TRBJ2-5, with 7 bases that match TRBD1. The CDR3 has 16 amino acids. The J segment lost 3 bases and the V segment lost 4 bases, leaving 11 bases of the junction unmatched. CDR1 is SGHAT and CDR2 is FQNNGV in the germline V gene. Here the CDR3 DNA reads TGTGCCAGCAGCTCGCGCCGGGACAGTTGGGAAGAGACCCAGTACTTC. Translated: CASSSRRDSWEETQYF.

This clonotype was counted between two and nine times. The rearrangement joins TRBV12-5 to TRBJ1-1; 7 positions match TRBD1. Germline V gene sequence: CDR1 LGHNT, CDR2 FRNRAP. The CDR3 spans 15 residues. The ends lost 5 bases at V and 4 bases at J; junction bases unmatched: 10. The CDR3 sequence: CASGQGAGGVTEAFF. DNA for the CDR3: TGTGCTAGTGGTCAAGGGGCAGGGGGGGTCACTGAAGCTTTCTTT.

This clonotype was counted a few times. This chain joins TRBV6-5 and TRBJ1-1; D unresolved. With 2 bases removed from V and 3 bases from J, the gap between germline ends came to 10 bases. Germline V gene sequence: CDR1 MNHEY, CDR2 SVGAGI. The CDR3 totals 14 residues. CDR3 nucleotides: TGTGCCAGCAGTTACGAATTCGGTCACACTGAAGCTTTCTTT. Protein sequence: CASSYEFGHTEAFF.

The genes are TRBV12-3 or TRBV12-4 and TRBJ2-7; no definite D call. This CDR3 is 12 amino acids long. Trimming shortened V by 6 bases and J by 1 base, and 7 bases separated the two germline ends. The CDR3, as DNA: TGTGCCAGCAGCGCCCTATCCTACGAGCAGTACTTC. It encodes CASSALSYEQYF.

This clonotype was recorded a few times. The rearrangement uses TRBV20-1 and TRBJ2-1, with TRBD2 matching 9 bases. The CDR3 runs 14 residues. Germline lookup yields CDR1 DFQATT and CDR2 SNEGSKA (reference sequence). The CDR3 is CRAERLAGKDEQFF. The CDR3 DNA is TGCAGGGCCGAACGGCTAGCGGGAAAGGATGAGCAGTTCTTC.

Ten or more counts support this clonotype. The chain uses TRBV6-6 and TRBJ1-2; D is uncertain. The V end lost 1 base, the J end lost 7 bases, and 7 bases lay between the germline ends. CDR3 length: 12 residues. Germline V CDR1 and CDR2: MNHNY, SVGAGI (reference sequence). The CDR3 DNA is TGTGCCAGCAGTTACTTTTGGGGTGGCTACACCTTC. It specifies CASSYFWGGYTF.

The sample holds a few counts of this clonotype. This chain links TRBV5-1 with TRBJ2-1, with D possibly TRBD1 on 5 matching bases. The CDR3 sequence is 14 residues long. V was cut by 4 bases and J by 2 bases, with 10 bases left in between. Per the germline V gene, CDR1 is SGHRS and CDR2 is YFSETQ. CDR3 bases: TGCGCCAGCAGCATCTCAGGGACCTACAATGAGCAGTTCTTC. It specifies CASSISGTYNEQFF.

This clonotype was seen repeatedly, ten times or more. DNA for the CDR3: TGTGCCAGCAGTTTCCTCGGTGAGCAGTTCTTC. Its translation: CASSFLGEQFF. V is TRBV12-3 or TRBV12-4 and J is TRBJ2-1, with no clear D. The length of the CDR3 is 11 residues. Trimming removed 3 bases at V and 9 bases at J, with 6 bases between.

The chain is built from TRBV20-1 and TRBJ1-5; the D is unclear. Trimming stripped 3 bases from V and 0 bases from J, with 15 bases between. The CDR3 spans 16 residues. Germline V CDR1 and CDR2: DFQATT, SNEGSKA (reference sequence). CDR3 nucleotides: TGCAGTGCTAGCTTATTCGGCGAGCATAGCAATCAGCCCCAGCATTTT. It encodes CSASLFGEHSNQPQHF.

The chain carries TRBV29-1 and TRBJ2-7, with D possibly being TRBD1 or TRBD2 (5 bases each). CDR1 SQVTM and CDR2 ANQGSEA come from the germline V gene. Trimming removed 5 bases from V and 5 bases from J, with 16 bases in between. This CDR3 has 13 amino acids. The CDR3 spells CSVRDGLKDEQYF. The CDR3 bases are TGCAGCGTTCGGGACGGCCTAAAGGACGAGCAGTACTTC.

The table lists this clonotype with many counts. As DNA, the CDR3 is TGTGCCAGCAGCCTTCTCACCGGGGAGCTGTTTTTT. This codes for CASSLLTGELFF. The gene calls are TRBV6-5 and TRBJ2-2; D ambiguous. With 6 bases removed from V and 4 bases from J, the gap between germline ends came to 6 bases. Germline assignment: CDR1 MNHEY and CDR2 SVGAGI. There are 12 residues in the CDR3.

The chain recombines TRBV5-1 with TRBJ1-4, with 7 positions matching TRBD1. The V segment lost 4 bases and the J segment 5 bases; nucleotides outside the gene matches: 8. The CDR3 is made up of 15 amino acids. The germline V gene encodes CDR1 SGHRS and CDR2 YFSETQ. The CDR3 DNA follows: TGCGCCAGCAGCCCCTGGACAGGTCTAAATGAAAAACTGTTTTTT. Its translation is CASSPWTGLNEKLFF.

This clonotype was observed a few times. The chain uses TRBV12-3 or TRBV12-4 and TRBJ1-2; maybe TRBD1 (5 bases). This CDR3 comprises 18 residues. Trimming left V 6 bases short and J 1 base short, with 24 bases between. CDR3 region: CASSSSGGTGDVNYGYTF. The DNA of the CDR3 is TGTGCCAGCAGCTCCTCCGGGGGTACCGGGGATGTTAACTATGGCTACACCTTC.

This clonotype occurred a few times. The chain combines TRBV5-5 with TRBJ2-5; TRBD1 matches 7 bases. Germline CDR1 is SGHKS and CDR2 is YYEKEE (reference sequence). This CDR3 comprises 11 residues. The junction had 0 bases not matched to a gene; V was cut back by 7 bases and J by 3 bases. The CDR3 protein is CASGQEETQYF. The CDR3 DNA reads TGTGCCAGCGGACAGGAAGAGACCCAGTACTTC.

In this sample, this clonotype turned up a few times. This chain uses TRBV2 with TRBJ1-1; D not resolved. V was pared by 1 base and J by 5 bases, with 17 bases between. This CDR3 is built from 16 residues. Germline V gene data show CDR1 as SNHLY and CDR2 as FYNNEI. CDR3 loop: CASSEVLPAVGTEAFF. As DNA, the CDR3 is TGTGCCAGCAGTGAAGTCCTCCCGGCCGTGGGGACTGAAGCTTTCTTT.

A few counts support this clonotype. The genes are TRBV27 and TRBJ2-7, with D tentatively TRBD2 (5 bases). V lost 3 bases and J lost 7, with 13 bases in between. CDR3 size: 13 residues. Germline CDR1 and CDR2: MNHEY and SMNVEV (reference sequence). The CDR3 reads CASSFRGSEEQYF. The CDR3 nucleotides read TGTGCCAGCAGTTTTCGGGGATCTGAAGAGCAGTACTTC.

A few counts support this clonotype. CDR3 in amino acids: CASSSVRDYEQYF. CDR3 in DNA: TGCGCCAGCAGCTCAGTTAGAGACTACGAGCAGTACTTC. The chain employs TRBV5-1 and TRBJ2-7; the D is unclear. CDR3 length equals 13 residues. Germline values: CDR1 SGHRS, CDR2 YFSETQ. Trimming removed 3 bases from V and 3 bases from J, with 10 bases in between.

This clonotype was observed a handful of times. The rearrangement links TRBV20-1 to TRBJ2-1, with D uncertain. The germline gives CDR1 DFQATT, CDR2 SNEGSKA (reference sequence). The CDR3 is 10 residues long. Trimming cost V 5 bases and J 4 bases, with 3 bases left between them. The DNA for the CDR3 is TGCAGTGCTTATTACAATGAGCAGTTCTTC. This translates into CSAYYNEQFF.

This clonotype was seen at least ten times. CDR3 sequence reads: CASPAGYRGRDEAFF. The CDR3 DNA sequence: TGCGCCAGCCCGGCCGGGTACAGGGGGCGGGATGAAGCTTTCTTT. The rearrangement joins TRBV5-1 to TRBJ1-1; 9 bases line up with TRBD1. The CDR3 consists of 15 residues. V lost 7 bases to trimming and J lost 7 bases; unmatched junction nucleotides: 14. Germline V gives CDR1 SGHRS, CDR2 YFSETQ. Looking up the rest from reference TRBV5-1 and TRBJ1-1 gives the full variable domain: KAGVTQTPRYLIKTRGQQVTLSCSPISGHRSVSWYQQTPGQGLQFLFEYFSETQRNKGNFPGRFSGRQFSNSRSEMNVSTLELGDSALYLCASPAGYRGRDEAFFGQGTRLTVV.

This chain links TRBV11-2 with TRBJ2-7; 10 bases are a match to TRBD1. CDR3 length: 15 amino acids. V dropped 1 base and J dropped 5; count of bases not matched to a gene: 5. Germline values: CDR1 SGHAT, CDR2 FQNNGV. The CDR3 DNA sequence: TGTGCCAGCAGCTTAGGGGGGACAGGGGCCCACGAGCAGTACTTC. Translation gives CASSLGGTGAHEQYF.

The table lists this clonotype with a count of one. The chain has TRBV15 and TRBJ1-2; D may be TRBD1 (5 bases). The CDR3 has 15 residues. V was trimmed by 0 bases and J by 4 bases, leaving 12 bases between them. Germline V lookup: CDR1 LNHNV, CDR2 YYDKDF (reference sequence). In DNA form, the CDR3 reads TGTGCCACCAGCAGAGATCGATCAGGGAGCTATGGCTACACCTTC. Protein: CATSRDRSGSYGYTF.

This clonotype was seen only a few times. The chain links TRBV6-1 to TRBJ2-7; D might be TRBD2 (7 bases). Germline CDR1 is MNHNS and CDR2 is SASEGT. The V end was cut by 6 bases, the J end by 2 bases, with 17 bases between. The CDR3 loop spans 15 amino acids. The CDR3 nucleotides read TGTGCCAGCAGCCTTTACTCGCGGGGGCCCTACGAGCAGTACTTC. Encoded protein: CASSLYSRGPYEQYF.

The CDR3: CASSSTGGVKPQHF. The CDR3 DNA reads TGTGCCAGCAGTTCGACAGGGGGCGTGAAGCCCCAGCATTTT. This chain links TRBV27 with TRBJ1-5, with 10 bases fitting TRBD1. The CDR3 extends over 14 amino acids. Trimming took 4 bases from V and 8 from J; bases not matched to a gene: 5. CDR1 and CDR2 (germline): MNHEY, SMNVEV (reference sequence).

As concerns this clonotype: The conserved closing phenylalanine or tryptophan is absent in this CDR3, likely reflecting a read error. The chain carries TRBV7-2 and TRBJ2-7; a weak D match, TRBD1 (6 bases). The CDR3 is made up of 15 amino acids. In germline, CDR1 is SGHTA, CDR2 FQGNSA. V lost 1 base, J lost 2 bases, and 12 bases lay in between. The CDR3 sequence: CASSLEGGIPYEQYL. CDR3 in DNA: TGTGCCAGCAGCTTAGAAGGGGGAATCCCCTACGAGCAGTACCTC.

This clonotype came up many times. The V and J genes are TRBV7-7 and TRBJ2-2, with D possibly matching TRBD2 (5 bases). CDR3 length: 14 residues. V was clipped by 8 bases and J by 2 bases, with 12 bases between them. Germline V gene lookup returns CDR1 SSHAT and CDR2 FNYEAQ (reference sequence). Written as DNA, the CDR3 is TGTGCCAGCGGTGTCGGGATAAACACCGGGGAGCTGTTTTTT. Protein product: CASGVGINTGELFF.

The gene calls are TRBV7-9 and TRBJ2-1; unclear D gene. Germline values: CDR1 SEHNR, CDR2 FQNEAQ (reference sequence). The CDR3 runs to 13 residues. With 4 bases removed from V and 6 bases from J, the gap between germline ends came to 10 bases. For the CDR3, the DNA is TGTGCCAGCAGCTCAGACACTGGCAATGAGCAGTTCTTC. It translates to CASSSDTGNEQFF.

This sequence joins TRBV6-2 or TRBV6-3 and TRBJ2-1; weak D call: TRBD2 (6 bases). V dropped 7 bases and J dropped 7 bases, with 20 bases sitting between them. Per germline, CDR1 MNHEY and CDR2 SVGEGT. The CDR3 sequence is 15 residues long. CDR3: CASKPPRPAGNEQFF. In nucleotides, the CDR3 is TGTGCCAGCAAACCACCACGGCCAGCGGGTAATGAGCAGTTCTTC.

This clonotype was counted many times. The rearrangement joins TRBV20-1 to TRBJ2-2, with TRBD1 matching over 7 bases. V shed 3 bases, J shed 3 bases, and the junction held 4 bases outside the gene matches. Germline CDR1 DFQATT, CDR2 SNEGSKA (reference sequence). There are 14 residues in the CDR3. CDR3 nucleotide sequence: TGCAGTGCTAGGAGGCAGGGGGACACCGGGGAGCTGTTTTTT. Residues: CSARRQGDTGELFF.

Only a few counts were recorded for this clonotype. Here the CDR3 reads CASSLQGLAKNIQYF. The CDR3 coding sequence is TGCGCCAGCAGCTTGCAGGGACTAGCCAAAAACATTCAGTACTTC. The chain recombines TRBV5-1 with TRBJ2-4, with a weak D call TRBD2 (6 bases). This CDR3 is 15 amino acids long. Trimming stripped 1 base from V and 0 bases from J, with 8 bases between. CDR1 is SGHRS, CDR2 YFSETQ, per germline.